The 8 T cell receptor beta chains below come from one sample, sequenced in a study of T-cell reconstitution after alpha-beta-depleted transplantation in children. Unique molecular identifiers were used in preparing the TCRbeta library. Using its own MiXCR run on the PCR reads, TCRdb lists one record per CDR3 protein. The data show about 290,000 distinct CDR3 sequences, roughly 9.1% seen once. The input for sequencing was PBMCs, taken before TCRalphabeta/CD19-depleted stem cell transplant. All receptors derive from a boy younger than two with acute myeloid leukemia, due to receive a stem cell transplant.

This clonotype turned up a few times. This rearrangement joins TRBV7-9 to TRBJ2-7, with TRBD2 matching 8 bases. This CDR3 is 13 amino acids long. Per germline, CDR1 SEHNR and CDR2 FQNEAQ (reference sequence). V lost 5 bases, J lost 7 bases, and 7 bases stayed unmatched. CDR3 residues: CASSPGGAGEQYF. For the CDR3, the DNA is TGTGCCAGCAGCCCCGGGGGGGCTGGAGAGCAGTACTTC.

This clonotype was found many times. J is TRBJ2-2 and V is TRBV28; TRBD2 agrees at 8 bases. Germline lookup yields CDR1 MDHEN and CDR2 SYDVKM. The CDR3 runs 15 residues. CDR3 sequence (DNA): TGTCCTTGGGAGCGGGGGAAGACGAACACCGGGGAGCTGTTTTTT. Translation gives CPWERGKTNTGELFF.

This chain joins TRBV4-2 and TRBJ1-5, with TRBD1 matching over 8 bases. From germline, CDR1 is LGHNA and CDR2 YNFKEQ. Trimming at V came to 2 bases and at J to 3 bases, leaving 6 bases not matched to a gene. The CDR3 is made up of 16 amino acids. The CDR3 coding sequence is TGTGCCAGCAGCCAACATAGGACAGGGCCCAATCAGCCCCAGCATTTT. Translation gives CASSQHRTGPNQPQHF.

This clonotype has a count of ten or more. The chain uses TRBV5-5 and TRBJ1-3, with D unresolved. The germline CDR1 and CDR2 sequences are SGHKS and YYEKEE (reference sequence). Trimming removed 0 bases at V and 2 bases at J, with 3 bases between. CDR3 length: 13 amino acids. Here the CDR3 reads CASSLATGNTIYF. The CDR3 DNA reads TGTGCCAGCAGCTTGGCCACTGGAAACACCATATATTTT.

This clonotype was found many times. This chain uses TRBV7-9 with TRBJ2-2; D unclear. Germline CDR1 is SEHNR and CDR2 is FQNEAQ (reference sequence). The CDR3 runs to 13 residues. The germline V and J ends were trimmed by 8 bases and 7 bases, with 14 bases remaining between them. The DNA for the CDR3 is TGTGCCAGCTCAAGGGCGAAAGTCGGGGAGCTGTTTTTT. This gives the protein CASSRAKVGELFF.

The sample holds many counts of this clonotype. This sequence joins TRBV29-1 and TRBJ2-5; 7 bases are a match to TRBD1. Losses at the gene ends were 4 bases for V and 12 bases for J; bases not matched to a gene: 11. This CDR3 has 12 residues. The germline gives CDR1 SQVTM, CDR2 ANQGSEA. As DNA, the CDR3 is TGCAGCGTTGTCCCGGGACAGTTCGGGGAGTACTTC. Residues: CSVVPGQFGEYF.

This clonotype was counted at least ten times. The chain combines TRBV29-1 with TRBJ1-4, with D unresolved. This CDR3 contains 11 residues. Germline CDR1 SQVTM, CDR2 ANQGSEA. Trimming shortened V by 4 bases and J by 0 bases, and 0 bases separated the two germline ends. This CDR3 is CSVATNEKLFF. The CDR3 region has the DNA TGCAGCGTTGCAACTAATGAAAAACTGTTTTTT.

As concerns this clonotype: Lacking the conserved final phenylalanine or tryptophan, this CDR3 likely reflects a read error. This chain uses TRBV13 with TRBJ2-5, with D perhaps TRBD2 (6 bases). Looked up from germline, CDR1 is PRHDT and CDR2 is FYEKMQ (reference sequence). The CDR3 sequence is 13 residues long. The V end was cut by 5 bases, the J end by 5 bases, with 12 bases between. CDR3 residues: CASSMGRGETQYL. Written as DNA, the CDR3 is TGTGCCAGCAGCATGGGACGGGGGGAGACCCAGTACCTC.